The entry below describes one TCR beta chain. The data were obtained in a study of blood T cell repertoires in COVID-19. CDR3 length equals 12 residues. V was cut by 2 bases and J by 3 bases, with 3 bases left in between. Per the original data handling: Nucleated cell counts were estimated from reference gene primer amplification. Profiled with immunoSEQ multiplex PCR; TCRdb holds only in-frame clones, not every one. V, J and clone size are taken as reported in that table, and D and trimming were inferred from the DNA itself. The sample carries about 75,000 clones, about 88% recorded once. The source of this sequence is a human donor in a cohort sampled during active COVID-19. Sequencing used peripheral blood. The chain joins TRBV12-3 or TRBV12-4 to TRBJ2-3; no firm D call. CDR3 in DNA: TGTGCCAGCAGTTTACAAACAGATACGCAGTATTTT. Translated, it gives CASSLQTDTQYF.